These 26 T cell receptor beta chains originate from one sample sequenced in a study of T cell responses to AZD1222 COVID-19 vaccine. Using immunoSEQ multiplex PCR, the repertoire was profiled, and TCRdb retains in-frame clones only, with some absent. The data show about 96,000 clones, roughly 89% seen once. The sequenced sample was peripheral blood, obtained on day 0 of MenACWY control vaccination. Receptors were obtained from an adult in good health.

The chain recombines TRBV6-5 with TRBJ2-7, with D possibly matching TRBD1 (6 bases). V lost 2 bases and J lost 4, with 15 bases in between. There are 15 residues in the CDR3. The germline V gene has CDR1 MNHEY and CDR2 SVGAGI. The CDR3 DNA follows: TGTGCCAGCAGTTACGCAACAGGGTCAGATTACGAGCAGTACTTC. It codes for CASSYATGSDYEQYF.

The chain uses TRBV7-6 and TRBJ1-2; possible D gene TRBD1, 5 bases. Per germline, CDR1 SGHVS and CDR2 FNYEAQ. The CDR3 sequence is 13 residues long. With 6 bases removed from V and 4 bases from J, the gap between germline ends came to 12 bases. CDR3 loop: CASRPSQGYGYTF. The DNA of the CDR3 is TGTGCCAGCAGGCCGTCCCAGGGCTATGGCTACACCTTC.

This chain joins TRBV2 and TRBJ1-5; D unresolved. From germline, CDR1 is SNHLY and CDR2 FYNNEI. Trimming removed 4 bases at V and 3 bases at J, with 7 bases between. The CDR3 runs to 13 residues. The CDR3 spells CASSADNNQPQHF. The CDR3 DNA reads as TGTGCCAGCAGTGCCGACAACAATCAGCCCCAGCATTTT.

This chain uses TRBV6-5 with TRBJ2-3; D is unresolved. Germline V gene sequence: CDR1 MNHEY, CDR2 SVGAGI. The CDR3 extends over 12 amino acids. The V end lost 6 bases, the J end lost 4 bases, and 8 bases lay between the germline ends. CDR3 loop: CASRASADTQYF. The CDR3, as DNA: TGTGCCAGCAGAGCGTCCGCAGATACGCAGTATTTT.

The chain uses TRBV28 and TRBJ1-5; D is undetermined. Trimming cost V 5 bases and J 6 bases, with 8 bases left between them. This CDR3 comprises 12 residues. CDR1 and CDR2 from the germline V gene are MDHEN and SYDVKM. The CDR3 sequence is CASSTGLQPQHF. Written as DNA, the CDR3 is TGTGCCAGCAGTACGGGCCTTCAGCCCCAGCATTTT.

The chain combines TRBV19 with TRBJ2-7; a weak D match, TRBD1 (6 bases). The CDR3 contains 15 residues. Trimming left V 5 bases short and J 4 bases short, with 18 bases between. The germline V gene has CDR1 LNHDA and CDR2 SQIVND (reference sequence). CDR3 sequence reads: CASSLTGLSTYEQYF. CDR3 DNA sequence: TGTGCCAGTAGTCTGACAGGATTATCAACTTACGAGCAGTACTTC.

This clone was detected only once. The chain is built from TRBV5-4 and TRBJ2-2, with D possibly being TRBD1 (5 bases). Trimming removed 0 bases from V and 1 base from J, with 10 bases in between. The CDR3 covers 16 residues. Germline V lookup: CDR1 SGHNT, CDR2 YYREEE (reference sequence). The DNA of the CDR3 is TGTGCCAGCAGCTTGGGACAGTCCCTGAACACCGGGGAGCTGTTTTTT. It is translated as CASSLGQSLNTGELFF.

The chain carries TRBV15 and TRBJ1-5, with D hard to call. Trimming removed 0 bases from V and 7 bases from J, with 7 bases in between. This CDR3 is 13 amino acids long. Germline loops: CDR1 LNHNV, CDR2 YYDKDF (reference sequence). DNA of the CDR3: TGTGCCACCAGCAGAGATTACGGACAGCCCCAGCATTTT. Translation: CATSRDYGQPQHF.

Here the CDR3 DNA reads TGCAGTGCTAGTTGGCGTGGACAGGGCGGCCAGCCCCAGCATTTT. This sequence encodes CSASWRGQGGQPQHF. The chain has TRBV20-1 and TRBJ1-5; TRBD1 matches 8 bases. From germline, CDR1 is DFQATT and CDR2 SNEGSKA (reference sequence). This CDR3 has 15 residues. The ends lost 3 bases at V and 7 bases at J; junction bases unmatched: 11.

This clone has more than one count but fewer than ten. J is TRBJ1-6 and V is TRBV4-3; D remains unclear. Germline CDR1 and CDR2: LGHNA and YSLEER. The V gene lost 2 bases and the J gene lost 3 bases, with 5 bases spanning the gap. CDR3 length: 14 amino acids. CDR3 sequence (DNA): TGCGCCAGCAGCCAATCAGGCTATAATTCACCCCTCCACTTT. This translates into CASSQSGYNSPLHF.

The chain links TRBV10-3 to TRBJ1-1; TRBD1 agrees at 8 bases. This CDR3 spans 13 amino acids. V lost 3 bases and J lost 6; bases outside the gene matches: 3. Germline V CDR1 and CDR2: ENHRY, SYGVKD. The CDR3 DNA follows: TGTGCCATCAGTGATGACAGGGGCCCTGAAGCTTTCTTT. Residues: CAISDDRGPEAFF.

This sequence joins TRBV5-6 and TRBJ1-2; 8 bases agree with TRBD1. The CDR3 consists of 16 residues. V lost 4 bases and J lost 3; bases outside the gene matches: 11. Germline CDR1 and CDR2: SGHDT and YYEEEE. CDR3 loop: CASSPGTGGGYYGYTF. In DNA form, the CDR3 reads TGTGCCAGCAGCCCAGGGACAGGTGGGGGTTACTATGGCTACACCTTC.

This clone was counted only a few times. The CDR3 bases are TGCGCCAGCATCAAAGCGCCGAGAACTAATGAAAAACTGTTTTTT. As protein: CASIKAPRTNEKLFF. V and J are TRBV10-1 and TRBJ1-4; no definite D call. Deletions cut 7 bases from V and 1 base from J, with 13 bases between. CDR1 WNHNN and CDR2 SYGVQD come from the germline V gene (reference sequence). The CDR3 has 15 residues.

DNA for the CDR3: TGTGCCATCAGTCCTGATAGTTATAATTCACCCCTCCACTTT. Its protein is CAISPDSYNSPLHF. The V gene is TRBV10-3, the J gene TRBJ1-6, with D hard to call. V shed 5 bases and J shed 4 bases, with 9 bases lying between them. Germline-derived CDR1 and CDR2 are ENHRY and SYGVKD. The CDR3 length is 14 residues.

The genes are TRBV6-2 or TRBV6-3 and TRBJ2-7; 7 bases fit TRBD1. Germline lookup yields CDR1 MNHEY and CDR2 SVGEGT. The CDR3 consists of 13 residues. The V segment lost 2 bases and the J segment 5 bases; nucleotides outside the gene matches: 3. This CDR3 reads CASSYRQGNEQYF. CDR3 bases: TGTGCCAGCAGTTACCGACAGGGAAACGAGCAGTACTTC.

This clone has a single count. The rearrangement uses TRBV28 and TRBJ2-6; 8 bases map to TRBD1. Germline V gene data show CDR1 as MDHEN and CDR2 as SYDVKM. V lost 6 bases and J lost 2; bases outside the gene matches: 3. The CDR3 sequence is 15 residues long. DNA of the CDR3: TGTGCCAGCAGCCAGACAGGGGCTGGGGCCAACGTCCTGACTTTC. This encodes CASSQTGAGANVLTF.

V gene TRBV5-5 combines with J gene TRBJ2-3, with TRBD2 matching 10 bases. Germline CDR1 and CDR2: SGHKS and YYEKEE (reference sequence). After removal of 2 bases from V and 2 bases from J, the junction contained 14 bases not matched to a gene. The CDR3 spans 19 residues. CDR3 coding DNA: TGTGCCAGCAGCTTTCCCCAGCGGGGGGGCCGAAGGGACACAGATACGCAGTATTTT. The encoded protein is CASSFPQRGGRRDTDTQYF.

The V call is TRBV7-8, the J call TRBJ2-7; a weak D match, TRBD1 (5 bases). This CDR3 region has 15 residues. Germline-derived CDR1 and CDR2 are SGHVS and FQNEAQ. V was pared by 0 bases and J by 2 bases, with 11 bases between. The CDR3 protein is CASSLAGPPTYEQYF. Here the CDR3 DNA reads TGTGCCAGCAGCTTAGCGGGGCCACCAACCTACGAGCAGTACTTC.

The CDR3: CASTQLAGTDTQYF. The CDR3 coding sequence is TGTGCCAGCACCCAACTAGCGGGCACAGATACGCAGTATTTT. The chain links TRBV2 to TRBJ2-3, with 8 bases fitting TRBD2. This CDR3 has 14 amino acids. The germline V gene encodes CDR1 SNHLY and CDR2 FYNNEI. The ends lost 7 bases at V and 1 base at J; junction bases unmatched: 4. The variable domain in full, completed from reference TRBV2 and TRBJ2-3, reads EPEVTQTPSHQVTQMGQEVILRCVPISNHLYFYWYRQILGQKVEFLVSFYNNEISEKSEIFDDQFSVERPDGSNFTLKIRSTKLEDSAMYFCASTQLAGTDTQYFGPGTRLTVL.

The rearrangement joins TRBV16 to TRBJ1-2; weak D call: TRBD1 (6 bases). The CDR3 totals 15 residues. Between the trimmed V and J ends, which lost 2 bases and 4 bases, there was a span of 14 bases. The germline gives CDR1 KGHSY, CDR2 FQNENV. The CDR3 DNA is TGTGCCAGCAGCCAAGGGGGGGCTTGGAGCTATGGCTACACCTTC. Protein: CASSQGGAWSYGYTF.

As regards this clone: This sample also contains other DNA sequences that code for the same CDR3. This chain uses TRBV6-1 with TRBJ1-3; possibly TRBD1 for D (5 bases). Trimming stripped 2 bases from V and 0 bases from J, with 5 bases between. Germline V CDR1 and CDR2: MNHNS, SASEGT. CDR3 length equals 14 residues. The CDR3 DNA sequence: TGTGCCAGCAGTGAAAGGGGCTCTGGAAACACCATATATTTT. Its protein is CASSERGSGNTIYF.

The rearrangement links TRBV19 to TRBJ1-5; the match to TRBD1 covers 8 bases. The CDR3 runs to 13 residues. CDR1 and CDR2 from the germline V gene are LNHDA and SQIVND (reference sequence). The junction had 11 bases not matched to a gene; V was cut back by 5 bases and J by 14 bases. The CDR3 DNA reads TGTGCCAGTAGTGCGGGGCAGGGGGCGGAGAAGCATTTT. Translating gives CASSAGQGAEKHF.

V usage is TRBV5-1 and J usage is TRBJ2-3; 9 bases align to TRBD1. Per germline, CDR1 SGHRS and CDR2 YFSETQ. V lost 3 bases, J lost 2 bases, and 4 bases stayed unmatched. The CDR3 consists of 15 residues. CDR3 in amino acids: CASSSGQGVTDTQYF. CDR3 bases: TGCGCCAGCAGCTCGGGACAGGGAGTCACAGATACGCAGTATTTT. Together with reference TRBV5-1 and TRBJ2-3, the CDR3 gives the full variable domain: KAGVTQTPRYLIKTRGQQVTLSCSPISGHRSVSWYQQTPGQGLQFLFEYFSETQRNKGNFPGRFSGRQFSNSRSEMNVSTLELGDSALYLCASSSGQGVTDTQYFGPGTRLTVL.

V gene TRBV5-1 combines with J gene TRBJ1-2; TRBD1 is a possible D gene (6 bases). The CDR3 is 14 amino acids. From germline, CDR1 is SGHRS and CDR2 YFSETQ. V dropped 0 bases and J dropped 4 bases, with 10 bases sitting between them. The CDR3 DNA reads as TGCGCCAGCAGCTTGGAGGGGGAGTTCTATGGCTACACCTTC. Its protein is CASSLEGEFYGYTF.

V gene TRBV29-1 combines with J gene TRBJ1-1; D not resolved. With 4 bases removed from V and 1 base from J, the gap between germline ends came to 13 bases. Germline CDR1 and CDR2: SQVTM and ANQGSEA. The CDR3 runs to 14 residues. The CDR3: CSVGVGLGNTEAFF. Written as DNA, the CDR3 is TGCAGCGTTGGGGTTGGTCTTGGGAACACTGAAGCTTTCTTT.

J is TRBJ2-7 and V is TRBV5-1; 7 nucleotides match TRBD1. The CDR3 spans 16 residues. The germline gives CDR1 SGHRS, CDR2 YFSETQ. The J segment lost 6 bases and the V segment lost 4 bases, leaving 16 bases of the junction unmatched. The CDR3 DNA reads TGCGCCAGCAGCACCACACTCACAGGGGTGGCGGGCGAGCAGTACTTC. Translated, it gives CASSTTLTGVAGEQYF.